A single TCR beta chain is shown here with its context. Its antigen is not identified. Trimming removed 7 bases from V and 11 bases from J, with 19 bases in between. The CDR3 has 13 residues. Germline-derived CDR1 and CDR2 are MDHEN and SYDVKM. Assay: immunoSEQ multiplex PCR; the TCRdb copy retains only in-frame clones and omits some. The sample lists more than 45,000 clones, around 84% occurring once. The data belong to a study of lymphopenia after photon versus proton radiotherapy. Whole-study findings and limits: After the lymphocyte nadir, photon-treated repertoires showed oligoclonal expansion, especially of CD8+ Temra cells. Only patients who died were analyzed for survival; proton advantage is unproven. Relative stability marked proton patients; photon patients lost diversity and naive cells. Post-nadir TCR diversity decline inversely tracked overall survival among those who died.

This specimen was peripheral blood, taken from a patient treated with proton-based radiotherapy. V gene TRBV28 combines with J gene TRBJ2-3; either TRBD1 or TRBD2 may supply D (5 bases each). The clonotype comes from a man aged 55 to 70 with pancreatic cancer. DNA of the CDR3: TGTGCCAGCACCCTAATGGGGGATAGTAAGCAGTATTTT. It translates to CASTLMGDSKQYF.